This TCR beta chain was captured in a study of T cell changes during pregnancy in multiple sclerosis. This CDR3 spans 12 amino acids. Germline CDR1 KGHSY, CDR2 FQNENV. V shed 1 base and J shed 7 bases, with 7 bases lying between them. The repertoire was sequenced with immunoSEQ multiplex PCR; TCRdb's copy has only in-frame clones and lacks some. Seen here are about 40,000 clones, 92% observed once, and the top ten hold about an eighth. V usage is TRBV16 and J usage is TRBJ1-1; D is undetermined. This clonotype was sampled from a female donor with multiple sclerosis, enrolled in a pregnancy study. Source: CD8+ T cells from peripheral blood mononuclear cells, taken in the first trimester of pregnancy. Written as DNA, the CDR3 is TGTGCCAGCAGCCAATGGCGAGGTGAAGCTTTCTTT. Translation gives CASSQWRGEAFF.